Below, one T cell receptor (beta chain) is given with its context. CDR1 is MNHNS and CDR2 is SASEGT in the germline V gene. Between the trimmed V and J ends, which lost 3 bases and 5 bases, there was a span of 13 bases. The CDR3 is made up of 14 amino acids. In the authors' workflow: Amplification with reference gene primers provided the estimates of nucleated cell counts. TCRdb's table, derived via immunoSEQ multiplex PCR, lists solely in-frame clones and lacks some. That table gives V, J and clone size, and the DNA gave D and trimming. The sample contains 270,000 or so clones, more than 65% of which appear only once. This sample is drawn from a study of blood T cell repertoires in COVID-19.

Sample: PBMCs or T cells enriched from blood (not recorded which). The V and J genes are TRBV6-1 and TRBJ2-5; the D gene is possibly TRBD2 (6 bases). This TCR was recovered from a man aged 45-60 years who had recovered from COVID-19. CDR3 protein: CASSDGGVGETQYF. In nucleotides, the CDR3 is TGTGCCAGCAGTGATGGAGGGGTCGGCGAGACCCAGTACTTC.